The rows below give T cell receptor beta chains drawn from one sample of a study of cytomegalovirus exposure and HLA in healthy donors. The protocol was immunoSEQ multiplex PCR, while the TCRdb copy is restricted to in-frame clones and leaves out a portion. The sample has about 330,000 clones, 70% to 90% seen once; the top ten hold about 0.91%. Sequences were obtained from PBMCs. The receptors derive from a woman aged 18 to 35 in good health and CMV-seronegative. CDR3s include the opening cysteine and the closing phenylalanine or tryptophan. Each record gives: clone size, D gene, V gene, J gene, CDR3 DNA, CDR3 protein. The D gene is left open where the match is weak. For some rows the clone size is stated as once, few or many, or as a class when expanded; others skip it.

few	.	TRBV5-6	TRBJ1-2	TGTGCCAGCAGCTTGTGGGGAGGTGAGGGCTACACCTTC	CASSLWGGEGYTF
.	.	TRBV28	TRBJ2-5	TGTGCCAGCAGTATCCCTCCTAAGGAGACCCAGTACTTC	CASSIPPKETQYF
few	TRBD1	TRBV9	TRBJ1-2	TGTGCCAGCAGCGTAGCTTCCGGGACAGGGGCTGGCTACACCTTC	CASSVASGTGAGYTF
.	.	TRBV5-6	TRBJ2-7	TGTGCCAGCAGCTTGGCCTCCGTAACCTACGAGCAGTACTTC	CASSLASVTYEQYF
.	.	TRBV28	TRBJ1-2	TGTGCCAGCAGTCTCAGGACAGACTATGGCTACACCTTC	CASSLRTDYGYTF
.	.	TRBV4-3	TRBJ2-1	TGCGCCAGCAGCCAAGAGGGTAGCGCTAGCTCCTACAATGAGCAGTTCTTC	CASSQEGSASSYNEQFF
.	TRBD2	TRBV4-2	TRBJ2-1	TGTGCCAGCAGCCAAGATGGACTAGCGGGAGGGTACAATGAGCAGTTCTTC	CASSQDGLAGGYNEQFF
.	.	TRBV18	TRBJ2-1	TGTGCCAGCTCACCACCTCGAGGAGGGGGGAGGGATGAGCAGTTCTTC	CASSPPRGGGRDEQFF
.	TRBD2	TRBV9	TRBJ2-5	TGTGCCAGCGCTAGCGGGCAGTGGGAGACCCAGTACTTC	CASASGQWETQYF
.	TRBD1	TRBV4-2	TRBJ2-3	TGTGCCAGCAGCTCCGGGACAGACACAGATACGCAGTATTTT	CASSSGTDTDTQYF
.	.	TRBV4-3	TRBJ2-7	TGCGCCAGCAGCCAAGACCTCGCGGCGAGGGCATCCTACGAGCAGTACTTC	CASSQDLAARASYEQYF
.	.	TRBV20-1	TRBJ1-1	TGCAGTACGGGGACACCCACTGAAGCTTTCTTT	CSTGTPTEAFF
.	TRBD2	TRBV27	TRBJ2-7	TGTGCCAGCAGTAGGACTAGCGTTAACGAGCAGTACTTC	CASSRTSVNEQYF
.	.	TRBV28	TRBJ2-3	TGTGCCAGCAGCCTCGGTGGGCAGGATACGCAGTATTTT	CASSLGGQDTQYF
.	.	TRBV9	TRBJ2-5	TGTGCCAGCAGCGTGGCCCCGACAGAACGTGAGACCCAGTACTTC	CASSVAPTERETQYF
.	.	TRBV5-1	TRBJ1-1	TGCGCCAGCATTTCCCAGGGAGGCACTGAAGCTTTCTTT	CASISQGGTEAFF
.	.	TRBV29-1	TRBJ2-1	TGCAGCGTTCGGGGAGTCTCCTACAATGAGCAGTTCTTC	CSVRGVSYNEQFF
.	.	TRBV29-1	TRBJ1-1	TGCAGCGAGTCAGGGGCGGCCACTGAAGCTTTCTTT	CSESGAATEAFF
.	TRBD2	TRBV6-5	TRBJ2-7	TGTGCCAGCAGTTCGAGCGGGAGGGCTGACGAGCAGTACTTC	CASSSSGRADEQYF
.	.	TRBV19	TRBJ2-7	TGTGCCAGTAGTTTCGACAGGACCTACGAGCAGTACTTC	CASSFDRTYEQYF
.	TRBD1	TRBV7-9	TRBJ2-7	TGTGCCAGCAGCTTATCCGACAGGGTGGCGTACTTC	CASSLSDRVAYF
.	.	TRBV4-3	TRBJ2-1	TGCGCCAGCAGCCAAGAGGGGCAACCGTACAATGAGCAGTTCTTC	CASSQEGQPYNEQFF
.	TRBD1	TRBV27	TRBJ2-7	TGTGCCAGCAGTTTACAATGGACAGGGGAAGGGCCTACCTACGAGCAGTACTTC	CASSLQWTGEGPTYEQYF
.	TRBD1	TRBV9	TRBJ1-1	TGTGCCAGCAGCACGACAGGGGAGGTCACTGAAGCTTTCTTT	CASSTTGEVTEAFF
.	TRBD2	TRBV7-9	TRBJ2-1	TGTGCCAGCAGCCGACTAGCGGGAGAATATGAGCAGTTCTTC	CASSRLAGEYEQFF
.	TRBD2	TRBV7-2	TRBJ2-2	TGTGCCAGCAGCCGACAGACTAGCGGGAGTGTAGCCGGGGAGCTGTTTTTT	CASSRQTSGSVAGELFF
once	TRBD1	TRBV5-6	TRBJ1-2	TGTGCCAGCACCCTCGGACAGGTTTACGGCTACACCTTC	CASTLGQVYGYTF
.	TRBD1	TRBV27	TRBJ1-2	TGTGCCAGCAGTTCGGGACAGGACGGTTATGGCTACACCTTC	CASSSGQDGYGYTF
.	TRBD2	TRBV2	TRBJ2-4	TGTGCCAGCAGAGTGGGACTAGCGGGAACCAAAAACATTCAGTACTTC	CASRVGLAGTKNIQYF
.	.	TRBV4-1	TRBJ2-2	TGCGCCAGCAGCCTCCCCCGCACGCGGAGCGGGGAGCTGTTTTTT	CASSLPRTRSGELFF
once	.	TRBV10-3	TRBJ1-2	TGTGCCATCAGTGAGTCCGGGACACAATTAGCTAACTATGGCTACACCTTC	CAISESGTQLANYGYTF
few	.	TRBV14	TRBJ1-4	TGTGCCAGCAGCCAAGAGGGCAGCCCATTAAATGAAAAACTGTTTTTT	CASSQEGSPLNEKLFF
.	TRBD2	TRBV27	TRBJ2-7	TGTGCCAGCACCCCGGGGTACCCGGGACTAGCGGGCTTTACCTACGAGCAGTACTTC	CASTPGYPGLAGFTYEQYF
.	.	TRBV5-1	TRBJ1-1	TGCGCCAGCAGCTTGCAGCGCCGTATGAACACTGAAGCTTTCTTT	CASSLQRRMNTEAFF
.	.	TRBV6-5	TRBJ1-2	TGTGCCAGCAGTGACTGGGGGGAGTCGGACTATGGCTACACCTTC	CASSDWGESDYGYTF
.	TRBD1	TRBV7-2	TRBJ2-7	TGTGCCAGCAGCTTACAACCGCAGGGGGTCCACGAGCAGTACTTC	CASSLQPQGVHEQYF
.	TRBD2	TRBV5-1	TRBJ2-2	TGCGCCAGCAGCGGGACTAGCGGAACTACCGGGGAGCTGTTTTTT	CASSGTSGTTGELFF
.	.	TRBV6-5	TRBJ1-2	TGTGCCAGCAGTTACTCGAGAGGGCAGAACTATGGCTACACCTTC	CASSYSRGQNYGYTF
.	TRBD1	TRBV28	TRBJ2-7	TGTGCCAGCGGTCGGGGACGAGGGGGCTACTACGAGCAGTACTTC	CASGRGRGGYYEQYF
once	.	TRBV20-1	TRBJ1-5	TGCAGTGCCGGCAATCAGCCCCAGCATTTT	CSAGNQPQHF
few	TRBD1	TRBV6-6	TRBJ1-2	TGTGCCAGCAGTCCGGGACAGAACTATGGCTACACCTTC	CASSPGQNYGYTF
.	.	TRBV23-1	TRBJ2-7	TGCGCCAGCAGTCAATCGAAGGGGTTTAGCTACGAGCAGTACTTC	CASSQSKGFSYEQYF